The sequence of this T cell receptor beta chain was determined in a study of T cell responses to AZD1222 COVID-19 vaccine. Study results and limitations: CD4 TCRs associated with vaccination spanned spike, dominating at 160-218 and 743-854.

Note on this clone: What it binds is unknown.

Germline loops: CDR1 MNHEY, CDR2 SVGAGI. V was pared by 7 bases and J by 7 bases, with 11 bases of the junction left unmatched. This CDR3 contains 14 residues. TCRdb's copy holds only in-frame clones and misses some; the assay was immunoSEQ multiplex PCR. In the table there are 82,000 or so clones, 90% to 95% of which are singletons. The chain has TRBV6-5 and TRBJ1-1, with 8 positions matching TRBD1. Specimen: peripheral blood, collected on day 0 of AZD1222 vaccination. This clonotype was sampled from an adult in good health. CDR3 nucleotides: TGTGCCAGCAATCACGACAGGGGAGGTGATGAAGCTTTCTTT. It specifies CASNHDRGGDEAFF.